This T cell receptor (beta chain) was recovered during a study of cytomegalovirus exposure and HLA in healthy donors. Study results and limitations: Clusters of TCRs from the first cohort tended to co-occur in the 90 to 150 validation repertoires (as a later analysis found). Confirmation was obtained in vitro that a few CMV-associated chains are specific for CMV antigens.

TCRdb's copy holds only in-frame clones and misses some; the assay was immunoSEQ multiplex PCR. The sample yields approximately 200,000 clones, about 80% seen once. Details on this clone: Its antigen remains unknown.

V shed 6 bases and J shed 2 bases, with 14 bases lying between them. Per the germline V gene, CDR1 is KGHSH and CDR2 is LQKENI. The CDR3 length is 15 residues. The approximately 120-subject validation cohort, separate from the approximately 670-subject first cohort, included the donors. The source of this sequence is a man between 18 and 29 years old in good health and CMV-seropositive. The sample consisted of PBMCs. The chain has TRBV18 and TRBJ1-5, with D possibly being TRBD1 (6 bases). This chain's CDR3 is CASSEGGTGNQPQHF. The DNA of the CDR3 is TGTGCCAGCTCGGAAGGGGGTACTGGCAATCAGCCCCAGCATTTT.